A selection of T cell receptor beta chains follows, all from one sample in a study of cytomegalovirus exposure and HLA in healthy donors. The data were produced by immunoSEQ multiplex PCR, yet TCRdb's version contains in-frame clones alone and is incomplete. The table lists a few hundred thousand clones, around 81% of them singletons. The sequenced material came from PBMCs. The receptors originated from a woman in her forties or fifties in good health and CMV-seropositive. Each CDR3 is given with its conserved first and last residue.

>TRBV2|TRBJ1-4
CASSRTTGEYEKLFF
>TRBV7-2|TRBJ2-2
CASSLSTGNTGELFF
>TRBV2|TRBJ1-2
CASSATGTGLLIGYTF
>TRBV6-5|TRBJ1-1
CASSYGPTGAITEAFF
>TRBV9|TRBJ2-7
CASSPRQGRGYEQYF
>TRBV15|TRBJ2-5
CATSRRTGGKETQYF
>TRBV6-4|TRBJ2-1
CATRLQGTSYNEQFF
>TRBV2|TRBJ1-6
CASTRGNSPLHF
>TRBV7-8|TRBJ2-2
CASGPGQGGAGELFF
>TRBV7-8|TRBJ1-5
CASSLGQVRSQPQHF
>TRBV4-3|TRBJ2-7
CASSENRAGIFEQYF
>TRBV7-2|TRBJ1-5
CASSSGITINQPQHF
>TRBV7-7|TRBJ1-4
CASSSRGGKLFF
>TRBV13|TRBJ1-5
CASSLRQGNQPQHF
>TRBV29-1|TRBJ2-1
CSVRKAAYNEQFF
>TRBV5-1|TRBJ2-7
CASSFRQGGDEQYF
>TRBV6-6|TRBJ2-3
CASSYRSSSTDTQYF
>TRBV6-5|TRBJ1-2
CASSSFGQGINYGYTF
>TRBV29-1|TRBJ1-4
CSVLEVEKLFF
>TRBV19|TRBJ2-1
CASTSGTGGYNEQFF
>TRBV5-1|TRBJ1-5
CASSLGGFEQPQHF
>TRBV11-2|TRBJ2-3
CASSPGLAGGQDTQYF
>TRBV30|TRBJ1-1
CAWNDRDGAFF
>TRBV27|TRBJ1-6
CASSRGDRVNSPLHF
>TRBV2|TRBJ2-5
CASSPRGDLRGETQYF
>TRBV27|TRBJ2-3
CASSLRWGVTDTQYF
>TRBV4-1|TRBJ2-7
CASSRTGTSSYEQYF